This T cell receptor (beta chain) was identified during a study of cytomegalovirus exposure and HLA in healthy donors. All donors participated as healthy donors of bone marrow. Researchers ran the PCR with 60 Vbeta and 13 Jbeta primers. Sequenced by immunoSEQ multiplex PCR; TCRdb stores in-frame clones only, minus some. The sample contains roughly 100,000 clones, approximately 85% of which appear only once. Sequencing was done on a sample of PBMCs. The receptor was derived from a young woman in good health and CMV-seropositive.

CDR3 DNA sequence: TGTGCCAGCAGGACCCCGAACAGCCACGAGCAGTACTTC. Its translation is CASRTPNSHEQYF. The chain combines TRBV6-4 with TRBJ2-7; the D is unclear. V shed 6 bases and J shed 5 bases, with 14 bases lying between them. The germline gives CDR1 MRHNA, CDR2 SNTAGT. The CDR3 is 13 amino acids.